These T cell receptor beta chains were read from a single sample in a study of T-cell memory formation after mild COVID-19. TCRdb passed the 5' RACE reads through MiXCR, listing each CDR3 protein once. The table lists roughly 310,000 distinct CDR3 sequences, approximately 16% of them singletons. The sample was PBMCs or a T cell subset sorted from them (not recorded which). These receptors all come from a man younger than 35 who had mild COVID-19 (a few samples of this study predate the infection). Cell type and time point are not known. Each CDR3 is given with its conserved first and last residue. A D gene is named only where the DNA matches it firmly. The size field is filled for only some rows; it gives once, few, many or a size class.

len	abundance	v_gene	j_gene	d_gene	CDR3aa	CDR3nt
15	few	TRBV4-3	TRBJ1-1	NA	CASSQELTMNTEAFF	TGCGCCAGCAGCCAGGAGTTAACCATGAACACTGAAGCTTTCTTT
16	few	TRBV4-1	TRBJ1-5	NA	CASSQDRRSFGQPQHF	TGCGCCAGCAGCCAAGATAGGAGGTCATTCGGGCAGCCCCAGCATTTT
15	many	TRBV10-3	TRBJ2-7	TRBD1	CAISGRDRDSYEQYF	TGTGCCATCAGTGGCCGGGACAGGGATTCCTACGAGCAGTACTTC
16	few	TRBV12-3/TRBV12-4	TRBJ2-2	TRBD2	CASSADLAGVPGELFF	TGTGCCAGCAGTGCTGATCTAGCGGGGGTCCCCGGGGAGCTGTTTTTT
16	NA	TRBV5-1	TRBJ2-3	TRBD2	CASSTPLAGAGDTQYF	TGCGCCAGCTCCACCCCCCTAGCGGGGGCCGGAGATACGCAGTATTTT
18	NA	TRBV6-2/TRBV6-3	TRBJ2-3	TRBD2	CASSRKTGTSGFTDTQYF	TGTGCCAGCAGTAGAAAGACCGGGACTAGCGGATTCACAGATACGCAGTATTTT
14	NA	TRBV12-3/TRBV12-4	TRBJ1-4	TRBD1	CASSPGGPYEKLFF	TGTGCCAGCAGCCCAGGGGGACCCTATGAAAAACTGTTTTTT
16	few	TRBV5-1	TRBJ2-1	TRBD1	CASSLAGQGAGNEQFF	TGCGCCAGCAGCTTGGCGGGACAGGGGGCAGGAAATGAGCAGTTCTTC
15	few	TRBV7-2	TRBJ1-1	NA	CASSLIAGMNTEAFF	TGTGCCAGCAGCTTAATAGCAGGGATGAACACTGAAGCTTTCTTT
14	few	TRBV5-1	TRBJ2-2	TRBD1	CASSGTGNTGELFF	TGCGCCAGCAGCGGGACAGGGAACACCGGGGAGCTGTTTTTT
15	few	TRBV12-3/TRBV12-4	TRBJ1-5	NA	CASSFGFYSNQPQHF	TGTGCCAGCAGTTTCGGTTTCTATAGCAATCAGCCCCAGCATTTT
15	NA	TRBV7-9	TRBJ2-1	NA	CASSGSAGPYNEQFF	TGTGCCAGCAGCGGTTCAGCCGGGCCTTACAATGAGCAGTTCTTC
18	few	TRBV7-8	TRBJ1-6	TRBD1	CASSPAGTGAFEVSPLHF	TGTGCCAGCAGCCCAGCAGGGACAGGGGCTTTCGAGGTCTCACCCCTCCACTTT
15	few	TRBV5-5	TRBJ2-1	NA	CASSLAPGAYNEQFF	TGTGCCAGCAGCTTGGCCCCGGGTGCCTACAATGAGCAGTTCTTC
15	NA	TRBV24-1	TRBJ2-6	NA	CATSDLGAGANVLTF	TGTGCCACCAGTGATTTGGGAGCTGGGGCCAACGTCCTGACTTTC
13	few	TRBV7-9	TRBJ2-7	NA	CASVLGQGYEQYF	TGTGCCAGCGTCCTCGGGCAGGGCTACGAGCAGTACTTC
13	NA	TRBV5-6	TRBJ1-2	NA	CASSAGGLYGYTF	TGTGCCAGCAGCGCCGGGGGACTCTATGGCTACACCTTC
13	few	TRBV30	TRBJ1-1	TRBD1	CAWGDRGLTEAFF	TGTGCCTGGGGAGACAGGGGATTGACTGAAGCTTTCTTT
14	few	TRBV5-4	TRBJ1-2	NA	CASRMGDRNYGYTF	TGTGCCAGCAGAATGGGGGACCGTAACTATGGCTACACCTTC
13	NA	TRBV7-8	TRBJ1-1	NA	CASSSRVGSEAFF	TGTGCCAGCAGCTCCCGGGTGGGATCTGAAGCTTTCTTT
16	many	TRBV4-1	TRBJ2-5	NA	CASSQSLRGSPWTQYF	TGCGCCAGCAGCCAAAGTCTTCGGGGGAGCCCATGGACCCAGTACTTC
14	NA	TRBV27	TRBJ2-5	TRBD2	CASSLTQAGGTQYF	TGTGCCAGCAGTCTCACTCAAGCGGGGGGGACCCAGTACTTC
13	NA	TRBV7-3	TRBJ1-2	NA	CASSLQGYNGYTF	TGTGCCAGCAGCTTACAGGGGTATAATGGCTACACCTTC
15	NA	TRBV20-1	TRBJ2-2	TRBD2	CSAFPRGAYTGELFF	TGCAGTGCCTTCCCGCGGGGGGCCTACACCGGGGAGCTGTTTTTT
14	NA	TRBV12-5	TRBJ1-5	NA	CASGFGDRDQPQHF	TGTGCTAGTGGTTTTGGGGATAGGGATCAGCCCCAGCATTTT
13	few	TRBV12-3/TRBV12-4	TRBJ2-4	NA	CASSSPGTNIQYF	TGTGCCAGCAGTTCCCCCGGGACAAACATTCAGTACTTC
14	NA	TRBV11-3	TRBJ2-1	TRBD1	CASSPRQGFNEQFF	TGTGCCAGCAGCCCAAGACAGGGTTTCAATGAGCAGTTCTTC
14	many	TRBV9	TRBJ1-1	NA	CASSVVGGGTEAFF	TGTGCCAGCAGCGTAGTCGGGGGAGGCACTGAAGCTTTCTTT
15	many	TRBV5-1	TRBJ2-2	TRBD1	CASSLGQGSTGELFF	TGCGCCAGCAGCTTGGGACAGGGGAGCACCGGGGAGCTGTTTTTT
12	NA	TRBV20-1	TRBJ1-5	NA	CSAQSGDQPQHF	TGCAGTGCTCAGAGTGGGGATCAGCCCCAGCATTTT
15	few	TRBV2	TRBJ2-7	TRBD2	CASRWTSGGTYEQYF	TGTGCCAGCAGGTGGACTAGCGGGGGAACCTACGAGCAGTACTTC
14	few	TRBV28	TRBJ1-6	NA	CASSLGGRNSPLHF	TGTGCCAGCAGTTTAGGAGGGAGGAATTCACCCCTCCACTTT
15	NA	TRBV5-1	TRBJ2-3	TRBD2	CASSAGTSGGDTQYF	TGCGCCAGCAGCGCCGGGACTAGCGGGGGAGATACGCAGTATTTT
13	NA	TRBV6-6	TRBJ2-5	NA	CASSSQGRETQYF	TGTGCCAGCAGTTCTCAGGGGCGAGAGACCCAGTACTTC
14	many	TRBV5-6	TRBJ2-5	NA	CASSPPGVRETQYF	TGTGCCAGCAGCCCCCCAGGTGTCCGGGAGACCCAGTACTTC
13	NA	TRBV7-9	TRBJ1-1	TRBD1	CASSPTGQAVAFF	TGTGCCAGCAGCCCAACCGGACAGGCGGTGGCTTTCTTT
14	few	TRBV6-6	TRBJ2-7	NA	CASKRQGSSYEQYF	TGTGCCAGCAAAAGGCAGGGGAGTTCCTACGAGCAGTACTTC
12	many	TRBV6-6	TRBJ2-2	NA	CASSYSPGELFF	TGTGCCAGCAGTTACTCCCCCGGGGAGCTGTTTTTT
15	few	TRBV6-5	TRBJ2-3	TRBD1	CASNGAGGAADTQYF	TGTGCCAGCAATGGAGCAGGGGGCGCGGCAGATACGCAGTATTTT
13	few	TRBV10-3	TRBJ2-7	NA	CAISEGGSYEQYF	TGTGCCATCAGTGAGGGGGGGTCCTACGAGCAGTACTTC
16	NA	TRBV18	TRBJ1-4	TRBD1	CASSPRIPGQGEKLFF	TGTGCCAGCTCACCTCGGATACCGGGACAGGGTGAAAAACTGTTTTTT
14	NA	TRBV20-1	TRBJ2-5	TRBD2	CSALSGGALETQYF	TGCAGTGCTCTTAGCGGGGGGGCCTTGGAGACCCAGTACTTC
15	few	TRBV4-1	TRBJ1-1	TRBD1	CASSRTGTMNTEAFF	TGCGCCAGCAGCCGGACAGGGACCATGAACACTGAAGCTTTCTTT
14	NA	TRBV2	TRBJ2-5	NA	CASLGLRGEETQYF	TGTGCCAGCTTAGGCTTGCGGGGAGAAGAGACCCAGTACTTC
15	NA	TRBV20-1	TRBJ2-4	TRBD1	CSARDQGAAKNIQYF	TGCAGTGCTAGAGATCAGGGGGCGGCCAAAAACATTCAGTACTTC
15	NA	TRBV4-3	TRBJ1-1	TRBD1	CASSQGQGRRTEAFF	TGCGCCAGCAGCCAAGGACAGGGACGACGGACTGAAGCTTTCTTT
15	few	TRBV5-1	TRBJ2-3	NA	CASSPAVIGTDTQYF	TGCGCCAGCAGCCCGGCGGTCATCGGCACAGATACGCAGTATTTT